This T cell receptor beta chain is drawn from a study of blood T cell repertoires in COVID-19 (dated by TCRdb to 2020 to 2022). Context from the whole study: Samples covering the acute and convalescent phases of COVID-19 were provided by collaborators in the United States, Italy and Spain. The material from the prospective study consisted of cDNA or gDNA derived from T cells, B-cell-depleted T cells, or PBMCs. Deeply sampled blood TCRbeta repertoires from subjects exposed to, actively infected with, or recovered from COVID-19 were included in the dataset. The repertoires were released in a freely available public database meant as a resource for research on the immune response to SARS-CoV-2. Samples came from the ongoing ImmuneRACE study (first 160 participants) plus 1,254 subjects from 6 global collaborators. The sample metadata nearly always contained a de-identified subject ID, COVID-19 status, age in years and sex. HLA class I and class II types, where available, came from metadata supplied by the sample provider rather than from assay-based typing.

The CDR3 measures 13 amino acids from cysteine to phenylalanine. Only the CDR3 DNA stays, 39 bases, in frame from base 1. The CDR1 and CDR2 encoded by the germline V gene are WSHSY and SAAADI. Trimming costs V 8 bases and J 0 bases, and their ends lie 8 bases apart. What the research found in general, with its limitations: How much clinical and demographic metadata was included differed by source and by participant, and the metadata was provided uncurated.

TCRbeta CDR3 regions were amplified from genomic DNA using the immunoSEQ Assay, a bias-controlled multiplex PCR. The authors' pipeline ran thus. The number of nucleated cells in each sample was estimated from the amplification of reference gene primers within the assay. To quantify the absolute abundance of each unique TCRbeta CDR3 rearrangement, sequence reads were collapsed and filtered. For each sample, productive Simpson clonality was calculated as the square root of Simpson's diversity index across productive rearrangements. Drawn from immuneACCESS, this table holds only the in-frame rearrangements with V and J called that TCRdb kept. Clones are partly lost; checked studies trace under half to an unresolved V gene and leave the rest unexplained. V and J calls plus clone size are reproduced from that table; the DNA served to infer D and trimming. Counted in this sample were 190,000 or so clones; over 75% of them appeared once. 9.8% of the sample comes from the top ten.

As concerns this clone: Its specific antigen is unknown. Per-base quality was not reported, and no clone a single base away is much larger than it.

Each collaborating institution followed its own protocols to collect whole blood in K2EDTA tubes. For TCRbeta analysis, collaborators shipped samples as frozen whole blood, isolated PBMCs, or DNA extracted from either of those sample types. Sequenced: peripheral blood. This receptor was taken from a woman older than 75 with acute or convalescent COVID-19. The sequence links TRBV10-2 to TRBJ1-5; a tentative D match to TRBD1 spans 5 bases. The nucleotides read TGCGCCAGCGGACACAATAGCAATCAGCCCCAGCATTTT. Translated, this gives CASGHNSNQPQHF.